This T cell receptor (beta chain) is drawn from a study of T cell responses to AZD1222 COVID-19 vaccine. TCRdb's copy holds only in-frame clones and misses some; the assay was immunoSEQ multiplex PCR. The sample lists tens of thousands of clones, over 75% occurring once. Germline CDR1 SGHTA, CDR2 FQGTGA. Trimming shortened V by 5 bases and J by 2 bases, and 7 bases separated the two germline ends. This CDR3 has 14 amino acids. General study results and limits: Researchers report vaccine-associated CD4 TCRs spanning spike, with dominance at 160-218 and 743-854. Repertoire sampling happened only post peak T cell response.

As for this clone: Its cognate antigen is unknown.

The chain uses TRBV7-3 and TRBJ2-6; D not resolved. The sequence was collected from an adult in good health. The sample consisted of peripheral blood, taken on day 0 of AZD1222 vaccination. CDR3 coding DNA: TGTGCCAGCAGCCAAGGAGCTGGGGCCAACGTCCTGACTTTC. It is translated as CASSQGAGANVLTF.